Listed below are T cell receptor beta chains from one sample, sequenced in a study of blood T cell repertoires in COVID-19. Data came from immunoSEQ multiplex PCR; TCRdb stores just in-frame clones and leaves some out. The sample includes 130,000 or so clones, approximately 88% of them seen just once. The specimen was peripheral blood. The receptor set was obtained from a man between 60 and 70 years old with acute or convalescent COVID-19. Both conserved end residues are part of each CDR3. The order of the fields is clone size, V gene, D gene, J gene, CDR3 DNA, CDR3 protein. A D gene is named only where the DNA matches it firmly. A row's size may be missing; if present it is once, few, many or a size class.

size: .; V: TRBV3-1/TRBV3-2; D: TRBD2; J: TRBJ2-5; DNA: TGTGCCAGCAGCTACGGGACTAGCGGGACGCAAGAGACCCAGTACTTC; CDR3: CASSYGTSGTQETQYF
size: .; V: TRBV14; D: TRBD1; J: TRBJ1-2; DNA: TGTGCCAGCAGCCCGAGAGGGGGCGGCTATGGCTACACCTTC; CDR3: CASSPRGGGYGYTF
size: .; V: TRBV9; D: .; J: TRBJ2-2; DNA: TGTGCCAGCAGCTCCACAGGGTTTCCTACCGGGGAGCTGTTTTTT; CDR3: CASSSTGFPTGELFF
size: .; V: TRBV5-1; D: .; J: TRBJ1-5; DNA: TGCGCCAGCAGCTTGGGCCCCCAGGGCAGCAATCAGCCCCAGCATTTT; CDR3: CASSLGPQGSNQPQHF
size: .; V: TRBV20-1; D: TRBD1; J: TRBJ1-5; DNA: TGCAGTGCTAGTGGGACAGGGGATCAGCCCCAGCATTTT; CDR3: CSASGTGDQPQHF
size: .; V: TRBV24-1; D: .; J: TRBJ2-1; DNA: TGTGCCACCAGGGGTGTCGGGGATTACAATGAGCAGTTCTTC; CDR3: CATRGVGDYNEQFF
size: once; V: TRBV29-1; D: .; J: TRBJ1-4; DNA: TGCAGCGTTGCCTGGGGGGATCGGGAAAAACTGTTTTTT; CDR3: CSVAWGDREKLFF
size: .; V: TRBV5-1; D: .; J: TRBJ2-7; DNA: TGCGCCAGCAGCTTGGGGGCAGGGCAAGGCTACGAGCAGTACTTC; CDR3: CASSLGAGQGYEQYF
size: .; V: TRBV27; D: .; J: TRBJ1-1; DNA: TGTGCCAGCAGTTTTCTAGGCGGTAATACTGAAGCTTTCTTT; CDR3: CASSFLGGNTEAFF
size: .; V: TRBV6-4; D: .; J: TRBJ1-6; DNA: TGTGCCAGCAGTGAGAGGACACTTTCACCCCTCCACTTT; CDR3: CASSERTLSPLHF
size: .; V: TRBV19; D: .; J: TRBJ1-1; DNA: TGTGCCAGTAGGCGGAATTTAGACAGGTGGACTTCCACTGAAGCTTTCTTT; CDR3: CASRRNLDRWTSTEAFF
size: once; V: TRBV6-1; D: TRBD2; J: TRBJ2-7; DNA: TGTGCCAGCAGTGAATTGGGACTAGCGCCGGGGGGGCAGTACTTC; CDR3: CASSELGLAPGGQYF
size: .; V: TRBV9; D: TRBD1; J: TRBJ1-3; DNA: TGTGCCAGCAGCTCACGACAGGGTGGAAACACCATATATTTT; CDR3: CASSSRQGGNTIYF
size: .; V: TRBV19; D: .; J: TRBJ2-1; DNA: TGTGCCAGTACCTCTAGTACCAATGAGCAGTTCTTC; CDR3: CASTSSTNEQFF
size: .; V: TRBV24-1; D: TRBD2; J: TRBJ2-5; DNA: TGTGCCACCAGTGATTTAGGGACTAGCGGGACTGGGGAGACCCAGTACTTC; CDR3: CATSDLGTSGTGETQYF
size: .; V: TRBV5-6; D: .; J: TRBJ2-7; DNA: TGTGCCAGCAGCTCGGGCGCCGAGGCTCGGGGCGAGCAGTACTTC; CDR3: CASSSGAEARGEQYF
size: few; V: TRBV24-1; D: .; J: TRBJ1-3; DNA: TGTGCCACCAGTGACGATGGACTGTCTGGAAACACCATATATTTT; CDR3: CATSDDGLSGNTIYF
size: .; V: TRBV11-3; D: TRBD1; J: TRBJ1-1; DNA: TGTGCCAGCAGCTTAGGGACAGGGGACACTGAAGCTTTCTTT; CDR3: CASSLGTGDTEAFF
size: .; V: TRBV4-1; D: .; J: TRBJ2-7; DNA: TGCGCCAGCAGCCGACTAGGCTCCAATTTGTACGAGCAGTACTTC; CDR3: CASSRLGSNLYEQYF
size: .; V: TRBV3-1/TRBV3-2; D: TRBD2; J: TRBJ2-5; DNA: TGTGCCAGCAGCCAAAGCGGGGTAGAGACCCAGTACTTC; CDR3: CASSQSGVETQYF
size: .; V: TRBV30; D: .; J: TRBJ1-2; DNA: TGTGCCTGGAGTCGGACAGACTATGGCTACACCTTC; CDR3: CAWSRTDYGYTF
size: .; V: TRBV10-3; D: TRBD1; J: TRBJ1-2; DNA: TGTGCCATCACCAGGACAGGGGAGCGAGATGGCTACACCTTC; CDR3: CAITRTGERDGYTF
size: .; V: TRBV7-2; D: .; J: TRBJ1-1; DNA: TGTGCCAGCAGCCTTCGAGAGTACACTGAAGCTTTCTTT; CDR3: CASSLREYTEAFF
size: once; V: TRBV24-1; D: .; J: TRBJ1-1; DNA: TGTGCCACCAGTGGGGAGGGAAACACTGAAGCTTTCTTT; CDR3: CATSGEGNTEAFF
size: .; V: TRBV28; D: .; J: TRBJ1-2; DNA: TGTGCCAGCAGTTTAGGACTGGGGGGGTATGGCTACACCTTC; CDR3: CASSLGLGGYGYTF
size: .; V: TRBV6-5; D: TRBD1; J: TRBJ1-5; DNA: TGTGCCAGCAGTTACTCCGGGACAGAGGATCTTGGGCCCCAGCATTTT; CDR3: CASSYSGTEDLGPQHF
size: .; V: TRBV5-6; D: TRBD2; J: TRBJ2-5; DNA: TGTGCCAGCAGCTTGGGCGGGGTAGCGGGAAACCAAGAGACCCAGTACTTC; CDR3: CASSLGGVAGNQETQYF
size: .; V: TRBV5-1; D: TRBD1; J: TRBJ2-7; DNA: TGCGCCAGCAGCATGGAGGGACAGGGATACGAGCAGTACTTC; CDR3: CASSMEGQGYEQYF
size: .; V: TRBV9; D: .; J: TRBJ2-5; DNA: TGTGCCAGCAGCCCAGGATCCACGTACCAAGAGACCCAGTACTTC; CDR3: CASSPGSTYQETQYF